These 5 T cell receptor beta chains came from one sample sequenced in a study of OX40 agonist ivuxolimab in advanced cancers. Clones were sequenced by immunoSEQ multiplex PCR, and TCRdb holds only the in-frame ones, with some missing. This table has fewer than 110,000 clones, about 91% appearing once. The material was CD4+ or CD8+ T cells sorted from blood, obtained in a trial of the OX40 agonist ivuxolimab. The receptors stem from an adult with an advanced solid tumor such as melanoma, head and neck, liver or kidney cancer.

V and J are TRBV20-1 and TRBJ2-1, with D perhaps TRBD1 or TRBD2 (5 bases each). The germline gives CDR1 DFQATT, CDR2 SNEGSKA (reference sequence). This CDR3 has 11 residues. The ends were cut back, 1 base at V and 13 bases at J, with 11 bases in the middle. The CDR3 is CSARGPGRQFF. CDR3 in DNA: TGCAGTGCTAGAGGCCCAGGGAGACAGTTCTTC.

The chain has TRBV11-3 and TRBJ1-2, with TRBD1 matching 7 bases. CDR1 is SGHNT and CDR2 is YENEEA in the germline V gene. CDR3 length equals 15 residues. V lost 5 bases, J lost 4 bases, and 10 bases stayed unmatched. CDR3 nucleotide sequence: TGTGCCAGCAGCGGGTACAGGGGCCCTGGCTATGGCTACACCTTC. It encodes CASSGYRGPGYGYTF.

The V and J genes are TRBV7-2 and TRBJ2-5, with a weak D call TRBD2 (5 bases). CDR1 SGHTA and CDR2 FQGNSA come from the germline V gene. Trimming left V 1 base short and J 6 bases short, with 15 bases between. The CDR3 sequence is 15 residues long. CDR3: CASSLVAGTIKTQYF. Written as DNA, the CDR3 is TGTGCCAGCAGCTTAGTTGCGGGTACCATCAAGACCCAGTACTTC.

The CDR3 nucleotides read TGTGCCACCAGCAGAGATAGAACAGGATGGGTCTACACCTTC. Protein sequence: CATSRDRTGWVYTF. The chain carries TRBV15 and TRBJ1-2, with D possibly being TRBD1 (5 bases). Trimming took off 0 bases at V and 10 bases at J, with 15 bases between the two ends. The CDR3 sequence is 14 residues long. CDR1 LNHNV and CDR2 YYDKDF come from the germline V gene (reference sequence).

V gene TRBV25-1 combines with J gene TRBJ2-7; D is perhaps TRBD2 (6 bases). The germline V gene has CDR1 MGHDK and CDR2 SYGVNS. This CDR3 has 17 amino acids. V lost 1 base, J lost 4 bases, and 20 bases lay in between. The CDR3 DNA follows: TGTGCCAGCAGTGAATCCCCTTGGCGGGGAGGAGCGTACGAGCAGTACTTC. Residues: CASSESPWRGGAYEQYF.